This paragraph reports one T cell receptor beta chain. It has no known antigen specificity. It has no much larger one-base neighbor in the sample; base qualities were not kept. This sample was included in a study of shared clonotypes between healthy human individuals (dated by TCRdb to the early 2020s). Notes on the research overall: The cohort included a few men and a couple of women between 18 and 49 years of age. Different laboratories and diverse techniques were used to prepare libraries and sequence TCR repertoires, to increase sequencing depth and limit assay-specific biases. To estimate repertoire size and how much clonotype sharing occurs between individuals, the study deeply sequenced the blood TCR repertoires of a handful of healthy adults. Per donor, three plates each were used for CD4 naive and CD4 memory, two for CD8 naive, and one for CD8 memory. Between about 0.8 and 9 billion PBMCs per donor were obtained by leukapheresis. Broader findings and caveats from the paper: Higher generation probabilities were observed for clonotypes shared by all four sorted-subset donors than for non-shared clonotypes. Rarefaction of sorted-subset datasets indicated incomplete sequencing despite the large sequencing depth. Estimated clonotype richness was generally larger for naive than for memory subsets. Because the study included only a small number of donors, the genetic and exposure-history diversity represented was limited. Pairwise subsampling indicated that sequencing depth was expected to affect the degree of clonotype sharing among donors. About 5% of naive CD4, around 3.6% of naive CD8, about 2.1% of memory CD4, and 0.4% of memory CD8 clonotypes were shared across several donors. Sampling was restricted to blood, and TCR repertoires in tissue are likely to differ from TCR repertoires in blood.

Using the deep immunoSEQ assay, multiplex PCR amplified TCR CDR3 regions from genomic DNA. For each cell subset, the extracted genomic DNA was distributed evenly across all wells of several immunoSEQ 96-well plates, and each plate served as one replicate. Each replicate PCR for sorted subsets received roughly 200 ng genomic DNA, equal to some 32,000 T cell genomes. Purified libraries were quantified with a Qubit 3.0 fluorometer, sized on a Bioanalyzer 2100, and re-quantified with the KAPA Library Quantification kit. Each immunoSEQ 96-well plate was sequenced on its own single-read 150-cycle Illumina NextSeq 550 flow cell. Per the source publication's procedure: Because the immunoSEQ output included only junctional sequences and no quality scores, the filtering could not be the same as the filtering used for full-length reads. To assign V/J genes and CDR3, sequences were annotated against IMGT germline references using PyIR, a Python wrapper for IgBLAST v1.9. Any read was removed if the V/J assignment was weak (E-value above 1e-6), the CDR3 was missing, or the read contained stop codons, out-of-frame junctions, or ambiguous translated residues. V3J clonotypes were defined by identical inferred V gene, J gene, and CDR3 amino acid sequence. The percentage overlap between two repertoires was calculated by dividing the number of shared unique clonotypes by the size of the smaller repertoire. Repertoire richness was assessed with RTK rarefaction, the Chao1 estimator, and Recon v2.1 estimates of unobserved clonotypes. Generation probabilities for all TCRbeta clonotypes obtained by the gDNA method from a few donors were computed using OLGA. This immuneACCESS table, as held by TCRdb, lists in-frame sequences with V and J called but not all clones. Of the missing ones, under half trace to an unresolved V gene in checked studies; the others have no known cause. From that table come the V and J calls and clone size; the DNA was used to work out D and trimming. This sample is represented by about 1.5 million clones; around 97% of them were singletons. Of the sample, about 1.2% falls within the top ten clones.

V gives up 0 bases and J gives up 1 base, and the segment between their germline ends measures 7 bases. The CDR3 runs 14 amino acids, cysteine and phenylalanine included. Only the CDR3 part of the read is kept: 42 bases, read in frame from the first base. The germline V gene supplies CDR1 SGHRS and CDR2 YFSETQ. Donors were healthy HIV-negative adults with no recently reported acute infections or vaccinations. Every donor was a Caucasian adult residing in Nashville, Tennessee, USA. CD4+ T cells were enriched by magnetic negative selection; naive cells were then positively selected on CD45RA, and the negative fraction formed the memory subset. Blood was collected by leukapheresis, and PBMCs were isolated by Ficoll-Histopaque density gradient centrifugation and then cryopreserved in liquid nitrogen vapor phase. Analytical flow cytometry was used to check the purity and quantity of each magnetically sorted T cell population. Each sorted fraction had its genomic DNA isolated and then quantified by UV absorbance on a Nanodrop 2000c.

The receptor comes from a man between 25 and 39 years old in good health. Recombination linked TRBV5-1 to TRBJ1-1; matching of 5 bases hints at TRBD1 as the D gene. Sequencing input: naive CD4+ T cells sorted from blood. The cell subset or site tag for this specimen amounts to: CD45RA+ positively selected. The CDR3 here reads CASSLETANTEAFF. Read as DNA, the sequence is TGCGCCAGCAGCTTGGAGACAGCGAACACTGAAGCTTTCTTT. Reference TRBV5-1 and TRBJ1-1 proteins supply the regions before and after the CDR3; the full variable domain is: KAGVTQTPRYLIKTRGQQVTLSCSPISGHRSVSWYQQTPGQGLQFLFEYFSETQRNKGNFPGRFSGRQFSNSRSEMNVSTLELGDSALYLCASSLETANTEAFFGQGTRLTVV.